These 16 T cell receptor beta chains were sequenced from one sample in a study of regulatory T cells in long-lasting Graves disease. Combining iRepertoire HTBI primers with Arm-PCR of CDR3 regions, the authors built TCR beta libraries. TCRdb processed the multiplex PCR reads anew with MiXCR; each CDR3 protein has one entry. The sample contains about 470,000 distinct CDR3 sequences, 20% to 25% of which appear only once. The sample's time point: persistent/refractory GD, antithyroid drugs over 5 years with positive TRAb. Following extraction of RNA from PBMCs, that RNA was used to make the TCR library. The sequenced sample was peripheral blood mononuclear cells (PBMCs), obtained when the disease was refractory, from a patient treated with antithyroid drugs. Receptor source: a female donor with Graves disease.

This clonotype was counted ten times or more. The V gene is TRBV20-1, the J gene TRBJ1-1; tentatively, D is TRBD1 (6 bases). Trimming removed 0 bases from V and 1 base from J, with 12 bases in between. The V gene's germline CDR1 is DFQATT and CDR2 SNEGSKA (reference sequence). The CDR3 extends over 15 amino acids. The CDR3, as DNA: TGCAGTGCTAGAGATAGAGGCAGGGGGAACACTGAAGCTTTCTTT. Its protein is CSARDRGRGNTEAFF.

The chain's CDR3 is CASSLGPLEGVRYEQYF. The CDR3 DNA sequence: TGTGCCAGCAGCTTAGGCCCCCTAGAGGGAGTTCGGTACGAGCAGTACTTC. The chain couples TRBV2 to TRBJ2-7; TRBD2 might be the D (5 bases). The CDR3 runs to 17 residues. Germline V gene lookup returns CDR1 SNHLY and CDR2 FYNNEI. Trimming removed 6 bases from V and 4 bases from J, with 25 bases in between.

A remark on this clonotype: This may arise from a read error, as a much more abundant clone is one base away. This chain links TRBV28 with TRBJ1-2, with 8 nucleotides matching TRBD1. With 3 bases clipped from V and 7 bases from J, the junction kept 13 bases outside the gene matches. The V gene's germline CDR1 is MDHEN and CDR2 SYDVKM. This CDR3 comprises 16 residues. CDR3 sequence (DNA): TGTGCCAGCAGTTTTGGGACAGGACCTCTCCACGGTGGCTACACCTTC. Amino acid sequence: CASSFGTGPLHGGYTF.

This clonotype was picked up a small number of times. CDR3 DNA: TGCAGTGCTAGAGATCGGGGTAGCGGGAGAAATGAGCAGTTCTTC. It encodes CSARDRGSGRNEQFF. The V gene is TRBV20-1, the J gene TRBJ2-1, with 9 bases that match TRBD2. The CDR3 loop spans 15 amino acids. The germline V gene encodes CDR1 DFQATT and CDR2 SNEGSKA (reference sequence). V trimming: 0 bases; J trimming: 7 bases; junction bases outside the gene matches: 7.

This clonotype was counted between two and nine times. This chain joins TRBV30 and TRBJ1-5; no clear D. This CDR3 region has 14 residues. Germline lookup yields CDR1 GTSNPN and CDR2 SVGIG (reference sequence). V was cut by 2 bases and J by 0 bases, with 8 bases left in between. The CDR3 sequence is CAWSPSHSNQPQHF. As DNA, the CDR3 is TGTGCCTGGAGTCCCAGTCATAGCAATCAGCCCCAGCATTTT.

There are a few counts of this clonotype. The genes are TRBV7-6 and TRBJ1-1; D not certain. Per germline, CDR1 SGHVS and CDR2 FNYEAQ. CDR3 length: 15 amino acids. Between the trimmed V and J ends, which lost 1 base and 1 base, there was a span of 10 bases. CDR3 bases: TGTGCCAGCAGCTTAGATATGGGAGGGAACACTGAAGCTTTCTTT. Translated, it gives CASSLDMGGNTEAFF.

In regard to this clonotype: A much larger clone is a single base away; this may be a read error. V usage is TRBV10-1 and J usage is TRBJ2-7; 9 bases align to TRBD1. Germline CDR1 and CDR2: WNHNN and SYGVQD (reference sequence). The CDR3 spans 16 residues. The CDR3 sequence: CVSSDEDRGFSYEQYF. CDR3 DNA: TGCGTCAGCAGTGACGAGGACAGGGGCTTCTCCTACGAGCAGTACTTC.

The chain carries TRBV5-4 and TRBJ1-2, with D hard to call. Trimming removed 2 bases at V and 0 bases at J, with 8 bases between. The germline gives CDR1 SGHNT, CDR2 YYREEE (reference sequence). There are 14 residues in the CDR3. The CDR3 sequence: CASSFVGANYGYTF. CDR3 nucleotide sequence: TGTGCCAGCAGCTTCGTTGGGGCTAACTATGGCTACACCTTC.

This rearrangement joins TRBV6-2 or TRBV6-3 to TRBJ2-1, with TRBD2 matching over 13 bases. Unmatched junction bases numbered 15, after V lost 5 bases and J lost 8 bases. Germline V gives CDR1 MNHEY, CDR2 SVGEGT. This CDR3 spans 18 amino acids. CDR3 nucleotides: TGTGCCAGCAGTGAACAGCCTCAACTAGCGGGGGGGATCGATGAGCAGTTCTTC. This encodes CASSEQPQLAGGIDEQFF.

This clonotype was found many times. The chain recombines TRBV9 with TRBJ2-5; 7 bases line up with TRBD1. V dropped 3 bases and J dropped 5; count of bases not matched to a gene: 10. CDR1 is SGDLS, CDR2 YYNGEE, per germline. CDR3 length equals 15 residues. CDR3 residues: CASSARTGREETQYF. In DNA form, the CDR3 reads TGTGCCAGCAGCGCCCGGACAGGACGAGAGGAGACCCAGTACTTC.

This clonotype has a handful of counts. The chain combines TRBV6-9 with TRBJ2-1; 10 bases agree with TRBD1. V lost 3 bases, J lost 5 bases, and 19 bases stayed unmatched. Germline V gene lookup returns CDR1 MNHGY and CDR2 SVAAGI. This CDR3 has 20 amino acids. The CDR3 region has the DNA TGTGCCAGCAGTTACTCCCGGGACAGGGGCCCAGTAGCTCCCAACAATGAGCAGTTCTTC. Residues: CASSYSRDRGPVAPNNEQFF.

This clonotype was picked up one time. This chain connects TRBV11-2 to TRBJ1-5, with D perhaps matching TRBD1 (6 bases). CDR1 and CDR2 from the germline V gene are SGHAT and FQNNGV. The V and J ends lost 0 bases and 0 bases respectively, with 6 bases between them. The CDR3 has 15 residues. CDR3 in DNA: TGTGCCAGCAGCTTAGACAGGGGTAGCAATCAGCCCCAGCATTTT. Encoded protein: CASSLDRGSNQPQHF.

In this sample, this clonotype turned up many times. The chain joins TRBV28 to TRBJ1-4; D is ambiguous. Between the trimmed V and J ends, which lost 6 bases and 0 bases, there was a span of 8 bases. Germline CDR1 is MDHEN and CDR2 is SYDVKM. This CDR3 is 14 amino acids long. CDR3 in amino acids: CASSSDATNEKLFF. The CDR3 nucleotides read TGTGCCAGCAGCAGCGATGCAACTAATGAAAAACTGTTTTTT.

As concerns this clonotype: A junction end diverges from the germline sequence, so it may reflect a read error. The chain couples TRBV7-3 to TRBJ1-6; a weak D match, TRBD1 (5 bases). The CDR3 runs to 12 residues. From germline, CDR1 is SGHTA and CDR2 FQGTGA. CDR3 nucleotides: TGTGCCAGCAGCGCATCCGGGACGGCCCTTCACTTT. This codes for CASSASGTALHF.

This clonotype was seen repeatedly, ten times or more. This rearrangement joins TRBV29-1 to TRBJ2-4; 7 bases map to TRBD2. Per germline, CDR1 SQVTM and CDR2 ANQGSEA. The length of the CDR3 is 15 residues. V gave up 0 bases and J gave up 4 bases; unmatched junction bases: 6. This chain's CDR3 is CSVEDLNSGKNIQYF. CDR3 coding DNA: TGCAGCGTTGAAGATCTTAATAGCGGGAAAAACATTCAGTACTTC.

This clonotype was observed at least ten times. The V gene is TRBV7-3, the J gene TRBJ1-1, with D perhaps matching TRBD1 (6 bases). CDR3 length equals 16 residues. In germline, CDR1 is SGHTA, CDR2 FQGTGA. Between the trimmed V and J ends, which lost 2 bases and 0 bases, there was a span of 13 bases. The CDR3 sequence is CASSLGGAGMNTEAFF. The DNA of the CDR3 is TGTGCCAGCAGCTTAGGGGGGGCAGGGATGAACACTGAAGCTTTCTTT.